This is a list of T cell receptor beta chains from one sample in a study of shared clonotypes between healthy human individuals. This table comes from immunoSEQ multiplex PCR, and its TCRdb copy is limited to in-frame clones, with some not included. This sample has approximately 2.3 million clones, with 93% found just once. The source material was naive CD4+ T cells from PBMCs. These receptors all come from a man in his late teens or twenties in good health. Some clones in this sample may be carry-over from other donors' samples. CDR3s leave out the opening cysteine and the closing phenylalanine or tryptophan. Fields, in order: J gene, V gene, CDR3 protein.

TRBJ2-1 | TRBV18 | ASEDTATYNEQF
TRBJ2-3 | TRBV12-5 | ASGPWGDTQY
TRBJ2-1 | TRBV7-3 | ASSFRLAGSYNEQF
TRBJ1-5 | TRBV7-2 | ASSLDWTGRQPQH
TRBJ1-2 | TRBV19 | ASSLGAKRDVGSYGYT
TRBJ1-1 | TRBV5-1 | ASSLVQENTEAF
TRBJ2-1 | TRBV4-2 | ASSQLIGPKDEQF
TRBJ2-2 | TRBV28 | ASSDRDSRNTGELF
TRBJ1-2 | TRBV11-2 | ASRRLGSAGGLPYGYT
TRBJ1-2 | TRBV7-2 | ASSSFGYGYT
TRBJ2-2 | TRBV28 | ASREGGLALTGELF
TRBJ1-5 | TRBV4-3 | ASSQDPRGAQH
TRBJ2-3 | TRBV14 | ASSQGLAGGRDTQY
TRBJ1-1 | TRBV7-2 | ASSFRVPREAF
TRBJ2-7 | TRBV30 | AWSVLDRRHPSEQY
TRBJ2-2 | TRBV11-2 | ASSLYGSRRANTGELF
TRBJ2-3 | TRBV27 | ASSSVPPLYTDTQY
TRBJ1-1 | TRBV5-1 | ASSLLPDGNTEAF
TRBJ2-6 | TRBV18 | ASSPLQGVYSGANVLT
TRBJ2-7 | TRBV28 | ASRPGLADSYEQY
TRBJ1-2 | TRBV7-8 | ASSLEGVNYGYT
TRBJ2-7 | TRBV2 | ASSKAGGPSYEQY
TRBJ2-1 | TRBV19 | ASSIPGTSGSSSYNEQF
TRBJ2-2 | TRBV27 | ASSPRRSAGELF
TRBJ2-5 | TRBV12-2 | ASRLSFWWVQETQY
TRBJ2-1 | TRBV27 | ASSSYLNEQF
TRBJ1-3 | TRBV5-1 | ASSPGGTGSGNTIY
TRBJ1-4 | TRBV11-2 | ASRSGQGIPRRGEKLF
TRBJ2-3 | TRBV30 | AWEITDTQY
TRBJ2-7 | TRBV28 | ASSFKLLIGGRSSYEQY
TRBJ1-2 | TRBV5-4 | ASSLGQSHGYT
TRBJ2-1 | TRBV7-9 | ASSRRADSYNEQF
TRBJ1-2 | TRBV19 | ASSKSGTAGYNGYT
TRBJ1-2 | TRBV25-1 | ASSEYVTGGASYGYT